The clone carrying this T cell receptor (beta chain) was seen more than once but under ten times. Antigen specificity is unknown. Presentation of ophthalmopathy in the donors involved moderate-to-severe activity, CAS ≥3, NOSPECS ≥4 and a duration under 3 months. Other autoimmune diseases, uncontrolled infections, pregnancy or lactation led to the exclusion of patients. Amplifying from RNA transcripts, the study obtained TCR beta CDR3 regions. Investigators did first-round RT-PCR with HTBI primers, then second-round multiplex PCR. MiXCR, run by TCRdb on the multiplex PCR reads, gives a single entry per CDR3 protein. The sample yields around 670,000 distinct CDR3 sequences, approximately 40% seen once. CDR3 length: 16 residues. CDR1 is LGHNA and CDR2 is YNFKEQ in the germline V gene. V lost 4 bases to trimming and J lost 2 bases; unmatched junction nucleotides: 8. These data come from a study of Graves' ophthalmopathy and Graves' hyperthyroidism. Study-level background: Ahead of any treatment, peripheral blood was obtained at the initial diagnosis. Study findings and constraints: Built on 13 signatures, a model told ophthalmopathy apart from stable hyperthyroidism with roughly 88% sensitivity and approximately 81% specificity.

The V gene is TRBV4-2, the J gene TRBJ2-7, with 10 bases lining up with TRBD2. Sequencing was performed on peripheral blood. This TCR was recovered from an adult man with Graves' ophthalmopathy. This chain's CDR3 is CASSPPGLASAYEQYF. CDR3 coding DNA: TGTGCCAGCAGCCCTCCGGGACTAGCGTCGGCCTACGAGCAGTACTTC.